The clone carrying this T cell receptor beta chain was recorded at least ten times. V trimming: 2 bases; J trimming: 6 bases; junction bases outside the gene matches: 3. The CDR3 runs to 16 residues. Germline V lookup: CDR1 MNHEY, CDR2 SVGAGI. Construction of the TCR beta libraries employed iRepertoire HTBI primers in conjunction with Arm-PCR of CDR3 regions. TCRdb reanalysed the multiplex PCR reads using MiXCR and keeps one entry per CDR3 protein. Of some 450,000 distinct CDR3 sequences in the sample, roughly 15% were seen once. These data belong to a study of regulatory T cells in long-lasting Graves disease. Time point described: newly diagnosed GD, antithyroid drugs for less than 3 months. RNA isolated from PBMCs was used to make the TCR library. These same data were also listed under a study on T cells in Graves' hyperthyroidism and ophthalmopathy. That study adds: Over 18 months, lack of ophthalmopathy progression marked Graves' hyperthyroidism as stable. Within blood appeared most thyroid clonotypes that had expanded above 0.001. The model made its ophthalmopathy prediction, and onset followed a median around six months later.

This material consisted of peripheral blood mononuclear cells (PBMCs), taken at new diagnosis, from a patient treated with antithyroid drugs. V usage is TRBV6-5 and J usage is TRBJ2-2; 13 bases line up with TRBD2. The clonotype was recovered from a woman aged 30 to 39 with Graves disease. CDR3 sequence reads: CASSYDGLAGAGELFF. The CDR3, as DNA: TGTGCCAGCAGTTACGACGGACTAGCGGGAGCCGGGGAGCTGTTTTTT.